This entry describes one TCR beta chain. Its antigen is still unknown. The PCR contained 60 Vbeta and 13 Jbeta primers. Profiling relied on immunoSEQ multiplex PCR, and the TCRdb table lists in-frame clones only, not all of them. The sample yields 110,000 to 150,000 clones, roughly 80% seen once. Germline V gene sequence: CDR1 KGHSH, CDR2 LQKENI. V was shortened by 6 bases and J by 4 bases, with 9 bases between the two germline ends. This CDR3 contains 12 residues. This entry belongs to a study of cytomegalovirus exposure and HLA in healthy donors. Study-wide results and caveats: Most CMV-associated TCR beta chains appeared HLA-restricted in a later analysis. Later work associated fewer than 20,000 TCR beta sequences with HLA alleles at 0.05 false discovery rate. The study reported that TCR beta sequences accurately predicted HLA-A and HLA-B alleles in most subjects. With DRB1 most and HLA-C fewest, TCR association rates differed between HLA loci in a later analysis.

J is TRBJ2-5 and V is TRBV18; D gene unclear. The origin of this receptor is a female donor in good health and CMV-seronegative. Sequenced sample: PBMCs. DNA for the CDR3: TGTGCCAGCTCCCCTAGTCCAGAGACCCAGTACTTC. Amino acid sequence: CASSPSPETQYF.